This TCR beta chain is drawn from a study of read filtering for tumor transcriptome and immune sequencing. The J segment lost 4 bases and the V segment lost 2 bases, leaving 5 bases of the junction unmatched. The CDR3 sequence is 15 residues long. Looked up from germline, CDR1 is SGDLS and CDR2 is YYNGEE. This clonotype was observed at least ten times. This library used 300 to 500 ng RNA and molecular barcoded adaptors spanning alpha/delta and beta/gamma chains. MiXCR, applied by TCRdb to the reads, yields one record per CDR3 protein. This table holds tens of thousands of distinct CDR3 sequences, 15% to 25% found once.

The origin of this receptor is a donor older than 35 with multiple myeloma. V gene TRBV9 combines with J gene TRBJ2-2; 7 bases match TRBD2. Sequencing was carried out using a population of CD138-negative cells sorted from bone marrow. CDR3 in amino acids: CASSVMREGTGELFF. CDR3 nucleotide sequence: TGTGCCAGCAGCGTCATGAGGGAGGGCACCGGGGAGCTGTTTTTT. Variable domain in full (rest from reference TRBV9 and TRBJ2-2): DSGVTQTPKHLITATGQRVTLRCSPRSGDLSVYWYQQSLDQGLQFLIQYYNGEERAKGNILERFSAQQFPDLHSELNLSSLELGDSALYFCASSVMREGTGELFFGEGSRLTVL.